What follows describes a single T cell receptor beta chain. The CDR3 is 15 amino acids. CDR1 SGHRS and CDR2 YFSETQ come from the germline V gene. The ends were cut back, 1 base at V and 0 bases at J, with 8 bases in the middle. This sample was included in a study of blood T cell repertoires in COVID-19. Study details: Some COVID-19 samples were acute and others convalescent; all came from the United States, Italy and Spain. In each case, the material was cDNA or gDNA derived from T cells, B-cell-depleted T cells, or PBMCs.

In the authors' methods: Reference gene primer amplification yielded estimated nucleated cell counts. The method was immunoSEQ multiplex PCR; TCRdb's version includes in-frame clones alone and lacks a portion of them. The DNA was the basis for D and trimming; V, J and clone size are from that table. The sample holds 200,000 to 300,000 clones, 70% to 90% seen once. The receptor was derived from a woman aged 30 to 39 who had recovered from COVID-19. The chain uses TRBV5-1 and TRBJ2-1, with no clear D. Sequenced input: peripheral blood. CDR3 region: CASSLLAGSYNEQFF. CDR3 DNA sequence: TGCGCCAGCAGCTTGCTTGCAGGCTCCTACAATGAGCAGTTCTTC.